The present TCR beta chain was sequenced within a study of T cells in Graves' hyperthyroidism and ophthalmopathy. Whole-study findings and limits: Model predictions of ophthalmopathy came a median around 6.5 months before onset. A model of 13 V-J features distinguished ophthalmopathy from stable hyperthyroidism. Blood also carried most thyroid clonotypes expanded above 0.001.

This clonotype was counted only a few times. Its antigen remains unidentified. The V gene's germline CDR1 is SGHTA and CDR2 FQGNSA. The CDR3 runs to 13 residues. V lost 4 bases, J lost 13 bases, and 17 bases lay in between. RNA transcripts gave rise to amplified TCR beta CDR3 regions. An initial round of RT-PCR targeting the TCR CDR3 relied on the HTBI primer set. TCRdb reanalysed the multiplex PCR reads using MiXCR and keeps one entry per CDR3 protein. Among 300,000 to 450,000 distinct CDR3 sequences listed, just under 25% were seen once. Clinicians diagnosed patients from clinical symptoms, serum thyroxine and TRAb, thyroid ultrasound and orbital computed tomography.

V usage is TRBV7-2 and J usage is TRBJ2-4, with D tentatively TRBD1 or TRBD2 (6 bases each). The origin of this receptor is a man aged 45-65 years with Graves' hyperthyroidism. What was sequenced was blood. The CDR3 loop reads CASSSRGPMEQYF. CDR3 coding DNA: TGTGCCAGCAGCTCCCGGGGGCCCATGGAACAGTACTTC.